The present T cell receptor (beta chain) was sequenced within a study of CD8+ T cells in alopecia areata. A FACSAria was used to sort CD4+ and CD8+ T cells. These cells came from PBMCs. Once RNA had been extracted, it was reverse transcribed into cDNA to act as the sequencing template. Sequencing used immunoSEQ multiplex PCR; TCRdb keeps in-frame clones, though not all of them. Altogether about 160,000 clones are present, roughly 44% being singletons, with the ten largest covering roughly 6.8%. V dropped 5 bases and J dropped 7; count of bases not matched to a gene: 8. CDR3 length: 15 residues. Germline V gene sequence: CDR1 SEHNR, CDR2 FQNEAQ (reference sequence).

The source is a human donor with alopecia areata. The chain links TRBV7-9 to TRBJ2-1; 10 bases line up with TRBD2. Sequenced material: CD4+ T cells sorted from blood. CDR3 sequence reads: CASSRAGGPGNEQFF. The CDR3 DNA follows: TGTGCCAGCAGCCGAGCGGGAGGGCCGGGTAATGAGCAGTTCTTC.